The 14 T cell receptor beta chains reported below all come from one sample, sequenced in a study of OX40 agonist ivuxolimab in advanced cancers. Repertoires were generated with immunoSEQ multiplex PCR, while TCRdb's copy carries only in-frame clones and drops some. The data show 7,000 to 8,500 clones, over 60% seen once. The starting material was CD4+ or CD8+ T cells sorted from blood, obtained in a trial of the OX40 agonist ivuxolimab. Receptor source: an adult with an advanced solid tumor such as melanoma, head and neck, liver or kidney cancer.

The V and J genes are TRBV2 and TRBJ2-2; 13 bases align to TRBD2. There are 15 residues in the CDR3. Germline V gene data show CDR1 as SNHLY and CDR2 as FYNNEI. V lost 6 bases and J lost 6; bases outside the gene matches: 4. CDR3 amino acids: CASSPTSGGAGELFF. The CDR3 region has the DNA TGTGCCAGCAGCCCAACTAGCGGGGGGGCCGGGGAGCTGTTTTTT. The full variable domain, its missing parts supplied by reference TRBV2 and TRBJ2-2, is EPEVTQTPSHQVTQMGQEVILRCVPISNHLYFYWYRQILGQKVEFLVSFYNNEISEKSEIFDDQFSVERPDGSNFTLKIRSTKLEDSAMYFCASSPTSGGAGELFFGEGSRLTVL.

CDR3 sequence: CASSLWTGTKGEQYF. For the CDR3, the DNA is TGTGCCAGCAGCTTGTGGACCGGGACGAAAGGCGAGCAGTACTTC. This rearrangement joins TRBV7-2 to TRBJ2-7, with D perhaps being TRBD1 or TRBD2 (5 bases each). The CDR3 contains 15 residues. V was trimmed by 3 bases and J by 6 bases, leaving 18 bases between them. CDR1 is SGHTA and CDR2 is FQGNSA in the germline V gene. Drawing the rest from reference TRBV7-2 and TRBJ2-7, the complete variable domain is GAGVSQSPSNKVTEKGKDVELRCDPISGHTALYWYRQSLGQGLEFLIYFQGNSAPDKSGLPSDRFSAERTGGSVSTLTIQRTQQEDSAVYLCASSLWTGTKGEQYFGPGTRLTVT.

J is TRBJ1-4 and V is TRBV4-3, with a weak D call TRBD1 (5 bases). Trimming removed 0 bases at V and 14 bases at J, with 13 bases between. This CDR3 contains 13 residues. Germline V gene lookup returns CDR1 LGHNA and CDR2 YSLEER. The CDR3 region is CASSQEAGQRLFF. The CDR3 DNA reads as TGCGCCAGCAGCCAAGAGGCAGGGCAACGGCTGTTTTTT.

The genes are TRBV11-2 and TRBJ2-1; TRBD1 agrees at 10 bases. The germline V gene has CDR1 SGHAT and CDR2 FQNNGV. Trimming cost V 5 bases and J 9 bases; bases outside gene matches: 10. The CDR3 is 15 amino acids. The CDR3 protein is CASSPTGTGVLEQFF. The DNA of the CDR3 is TGTGCCAGCAGCCCGACCGGGACAGGGGTTCTTGAGCAGTTCTTC.

Comments on this clone: This may arise from a read error, as a much more abundant clone is one base away. The rearrangement links TRBV14 to TRBJ2-7, with no clear D. Trimming shortened V by 1 base and J by 4 bases, and 14 bases separated the two germline ends. The length of the CDR3 is 15 residues. The germline gives CDR1 SGHDN, CDR2 FVKESK. The CDR3 coding sequence is TGTGCCAGCAGCCAAGGGGCGAGAGCCCTGTACGAGCAGTACTTC. Protein: CASSQGARALYEQYF.

The V and J genes are TRBV18 and TRBJ2-3; D is undetermined. The V end lost 0 bases, the J end lost 0 bases, and 1 base lay between the germline ends. CDR1 and CDR2 from the germline V gene are KGHSH and LQKENI. This CDR3 is built from 13 residues. The CDR3: CASSPPSTDTQYF. The CDR3 DNA reads TGTGCCAGCTCACCACCTAGCACAGATACGCAGTATTTT.

The V gene is TRBV6-5, the J gene TRBJ2-1, with TRBD1 identical over 7 bases. Germline V gene lookup returns CDR1 MNHEY and CDR2 SVGAGI. The CDR3 is made up of 14 amino acids. The trim removed 5 bases at V and 3 bases at J, leaving 4 bases unmatched. CDR3 region: CASSGTADYNEQFF. The CDR3 nucleotides are TGTGCCAGCAGTGGGACAGCTGACTACAATGAGCAGTTCTTC.

CDR3 in amino acids: CASSLDSRATYNEQFF. CDR3 bases: TGTGCCAGCAGCTTAGATTCCCGCGCTACCTACAATGAGCAGTTCTTC. The J gene is TRBJ2-1, the V gene TRBV11-2; D not resolved. The CDR3 has 16 amino acids. Trimming removed 0 bases at V and 2 bases at J, with 11 bases between. CDR1 and CDR2 (germline): SGHAT, FQNNGV.

V is TRBV19 and J is TRBJ1-1; 9 bases map to TRBD1. Germline assignment: CDR1 LNHDA and CDR2 SQIVND (reference sequence). Trimming took 3 bases from V and 4 from J; bases not matched to a gene: 3. The CDR3 runs to 14 residues. The CDR3 DNA reads as TGTGCCAGTAGTATGGGGACAGGGATCACTGAAGCTTTCTTT. Its translation: CASSMGTGITEAFF.

In its sample, this clone was seen a few times. This chain links TRBV6-1 with TRBJ2-7; no reliable D call. Trimming stripped 2 bases from V and 3 bases from J, with 8 bases between. Germline CDR1 reads MNHNS; CDR2 reads SASEGT. This CDR3 comprises 13 residues. DNA of the CDR3: TGTGCCAGCAGTGAAAACAACTACTACGAGCAGTACTTC. This codes for CASSENNYYEQYF.

The chain employs TRBV4-3 and TRBJ1-6, with TRBD1 matching over 8 bases. Trimming took 4 bases from V and 10 from J; bases not matched to a gene: 9. CDR1 LGHNA and CDR2 YSLEER come from the germline V gene. The CDR3 loop spans 15 amino acids. DNA for the CDR3: TGCGCCAGCAGCCCCGTTGACAGGGGCGGGTCACCCCTCCACTTT. Amino acid sequence: CASSPVDRGGSPLHF.

Only a few counts were recorded for this clone. The chain recombines TRBV15 with TRBJ1-2; unclear D gene. V was shortened by 3 bases and J by 5 bases, with 13 bases between the two germline ends. The germline V gene has CDR1 LNHNV and CDR2 YYDKDF (reference sequence). This CDR3 comprises 14 residues. CDR3 residues: CATSSGNLRYGYTF. The CDR3 DNA follows: TGTGCCACCAGCAGTGGGAATCTTCGGTATGGCTACACCTTC.

The chain combines TRBV2 with TRBJ2-7; D unclear. Germline V gene data show CDR1 as SNHLY and CDR2 as FYNNEI. This CDR3 spans 13 amino acids. Trimming stripped 0 bases from V and 3 bases from J, with 6 bases between. As DNA, the CDR3 is TGTGCCAGCAGTGAAGCGCTTATCTACGAGCAGTACTTC. Translated, it gives CASSEALIYEQYF.

By proportion, this clone is medium-sized (0.01 to 0.1%). The V gene is TRBV7-6, the J gene TRBJ2-7, with 7 bases aligning to TRBD2. J was trimmed by 6 bases and V by 5 bases; bases with no gene match: 10. Looked up from germline, CDR1 is SGHVS and CDR2 is FNYEAQ. CDR3 length equals 14 residues. CDR3 in DNA: TGTGCCAGCAGCCCATGGACGGGCGGGGGCGAGCAGTACTTC. It codes for CASSPWTGGGEQYF.